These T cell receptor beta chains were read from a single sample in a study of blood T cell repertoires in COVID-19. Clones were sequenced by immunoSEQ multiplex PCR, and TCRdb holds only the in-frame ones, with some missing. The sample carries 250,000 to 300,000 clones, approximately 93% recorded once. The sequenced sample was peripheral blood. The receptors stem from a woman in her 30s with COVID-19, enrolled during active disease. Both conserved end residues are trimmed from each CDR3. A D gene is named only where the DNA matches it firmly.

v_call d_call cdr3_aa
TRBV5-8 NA ASSLLKGQPQH
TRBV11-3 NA ASSLNDNEQF
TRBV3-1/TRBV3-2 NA ASSKAGGQDQPQH
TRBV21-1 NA ASTRTGRLGNYEQY
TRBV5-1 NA ASSFFDGSTYEQY
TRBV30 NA AWSRTGTGRNYGYT
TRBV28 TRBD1 ASSLLGQILNTEAF
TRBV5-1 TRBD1 ASSSTPQGNSGNTIY
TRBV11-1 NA ASSLSGLTQF
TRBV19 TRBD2 ASSIQRASGSHTQY
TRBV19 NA ASSIGRERGYT
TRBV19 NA ASSRRGGTEAF
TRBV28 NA ASKRQELNTGELF
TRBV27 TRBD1 ASRGTGAPSNTGELF
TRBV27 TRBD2 ASSSDYGGRGTDTQY
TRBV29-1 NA SVDFDRGKGQF
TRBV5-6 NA ASSFGQTARDEQY
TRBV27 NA ASSLGAGALQETQY
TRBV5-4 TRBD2 ASSPLAGLSYNEQF
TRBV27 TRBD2 ASSLSGLARETQY
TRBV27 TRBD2 ASSLVLADAYNEQF
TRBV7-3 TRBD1 ASSPQGAAGYT
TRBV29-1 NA SVEGLPSTKGYT
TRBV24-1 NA ATSAGDEQF
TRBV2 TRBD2 ASRPGLADTYEQY
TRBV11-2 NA ASTPWAGNTEAF
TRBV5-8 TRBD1 ASSLVGTAGGYT
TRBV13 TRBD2 ASSSGLAGTYNEQF
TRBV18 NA ASSPDEGAEAF
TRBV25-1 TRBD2 ASSEGLAGVNEQF
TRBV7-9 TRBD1 ASSSIPLGQGRYT
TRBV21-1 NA ASSNWTGGWNNQPQH
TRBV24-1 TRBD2 ATSPSGRGRDTQY
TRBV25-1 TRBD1 ASSTQQGAIYNEQF
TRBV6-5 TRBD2 ASSVLAGGPGEQF
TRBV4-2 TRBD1 ASSQNPGTAEGGTEAF
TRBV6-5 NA ASSYSRRHNSPLH
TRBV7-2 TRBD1 ASSQGSGGLKTQY
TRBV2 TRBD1 ASSDRDRGYGYT
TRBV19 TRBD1 ASTSGQSYQPQH
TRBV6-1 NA ASSEAYRVPYEQY
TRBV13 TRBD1 ASSSGQGSPGANVLT
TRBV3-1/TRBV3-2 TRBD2 ASSQDLAGVRQETQY
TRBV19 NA ASSIGGGLGTEAF
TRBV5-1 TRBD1 ASSGKDRDTNEKLF
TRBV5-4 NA ASSTLGIGSGNTIY
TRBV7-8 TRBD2 ASSSRTSGSVNEQF
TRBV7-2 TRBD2 ASSLVVLSGGRDEQF
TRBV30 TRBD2 AWSGTSLREQF
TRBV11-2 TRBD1 ASRRTGTGDEEQY
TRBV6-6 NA ASISRVDTEAF
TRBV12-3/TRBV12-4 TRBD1 ASSSRTGDGYT
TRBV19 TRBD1 ASSYGTGENQPQH
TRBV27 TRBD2 ASSQPGLAINEQY
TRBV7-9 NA ASSLGAGTEAF
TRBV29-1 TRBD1 SVAGTGDLGYT
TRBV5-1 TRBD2 ASSPLGGNTDTQY
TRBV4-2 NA ASSQDLWGAGANVLT
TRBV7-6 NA ASSSSAKGANYGYT
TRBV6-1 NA ASSDGHNNQPQH